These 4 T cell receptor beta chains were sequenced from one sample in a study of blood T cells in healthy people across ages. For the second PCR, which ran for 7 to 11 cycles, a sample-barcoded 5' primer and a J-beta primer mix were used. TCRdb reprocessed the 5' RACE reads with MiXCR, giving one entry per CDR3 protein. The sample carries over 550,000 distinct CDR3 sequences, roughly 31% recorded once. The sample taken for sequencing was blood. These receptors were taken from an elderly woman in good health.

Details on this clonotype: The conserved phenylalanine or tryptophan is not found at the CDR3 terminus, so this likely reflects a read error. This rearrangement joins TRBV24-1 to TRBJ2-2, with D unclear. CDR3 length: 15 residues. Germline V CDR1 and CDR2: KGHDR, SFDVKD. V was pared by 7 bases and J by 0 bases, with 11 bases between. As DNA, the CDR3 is TGTGCCACCAGGGCCCGGATCGCGAACACCGGGGAGCTGTTTTTG. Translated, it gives CATRARIANTGELFL.

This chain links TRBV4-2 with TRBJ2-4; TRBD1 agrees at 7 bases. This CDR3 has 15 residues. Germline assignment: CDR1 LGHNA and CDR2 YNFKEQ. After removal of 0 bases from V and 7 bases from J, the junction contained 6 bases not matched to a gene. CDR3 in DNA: TGTGCCAGCAGCCAAGATACAGGGGCTCTGAACATTCAGTACTTC. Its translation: CASSQDTGALNIQYF.

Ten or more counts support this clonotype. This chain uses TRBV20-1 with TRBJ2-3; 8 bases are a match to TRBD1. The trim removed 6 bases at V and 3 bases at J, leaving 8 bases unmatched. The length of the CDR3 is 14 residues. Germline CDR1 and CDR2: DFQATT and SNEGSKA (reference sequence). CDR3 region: CSAGGQGLTDTQYF. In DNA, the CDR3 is TGCAGTGCGGGTGGACAGGGTCTTACAGATACGCAGTATTTT.

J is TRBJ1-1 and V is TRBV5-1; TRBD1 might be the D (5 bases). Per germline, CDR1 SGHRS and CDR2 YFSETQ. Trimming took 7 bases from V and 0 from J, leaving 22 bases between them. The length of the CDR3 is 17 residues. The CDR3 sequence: CASSSRGDRWLNTEAFF. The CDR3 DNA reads TGCGCCAGCTCATCGAGAGGGGATCGTTGGTTGAACACTGAAGCTTTCTTT.